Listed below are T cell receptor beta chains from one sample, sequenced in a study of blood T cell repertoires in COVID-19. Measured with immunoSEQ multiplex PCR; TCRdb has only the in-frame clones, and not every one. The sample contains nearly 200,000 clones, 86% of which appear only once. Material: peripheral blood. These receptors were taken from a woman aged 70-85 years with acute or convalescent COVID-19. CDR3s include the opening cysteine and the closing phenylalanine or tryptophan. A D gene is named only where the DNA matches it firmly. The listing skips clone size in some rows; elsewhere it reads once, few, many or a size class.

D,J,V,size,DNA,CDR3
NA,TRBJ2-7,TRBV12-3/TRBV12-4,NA,TGTGCCAGCAGTCCAGGGGACTACGAGCAGTACTTC,CASSPGDYEQYF
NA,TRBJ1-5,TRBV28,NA,TGTGCCAGCAGTTCCCGGGAGGGGATCCAGCCCCAGCATTTT,CASSSREGIQPQHF
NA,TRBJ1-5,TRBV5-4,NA,TGTGCCAGCAGCATGGACAGTAGCAATCAGCCCCAGCATTTT,CASSMDSSNQPQHF
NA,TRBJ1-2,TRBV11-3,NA,TGTGCCAGCAGCTTTGGGCAGGCCTATGGCTACACCTTC,CASSFGQAYGYTF
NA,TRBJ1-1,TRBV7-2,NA,TGTGCCAGCAGCCCGAGACAGATCTTGAACACTGAAGCTTTCTTT,CASSPRQILNTEAFF
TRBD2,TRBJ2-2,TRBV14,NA,TGTGCCAGCAGCCCGTGGGAGGGCGGCACCGGGGAGCTGTTTTTT,CASSPWEGGTGELFF
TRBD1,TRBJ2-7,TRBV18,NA,TGTGCCAGCTCCCCCGGACAGGGGGCCTACGAGCAGTACTTC,CASSPGQGAYEQYF
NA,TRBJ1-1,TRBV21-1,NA,TGTGCCAGCACCCTCCAATGCAGGAACACTGAAGCTTTCTTT,CASTLQCRNTEAFF
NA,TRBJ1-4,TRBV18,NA,TGTGCCAGCTCACCCAGGGCCGCGGAAAAACTGTTTTTT,CASSPRAAEKLFF
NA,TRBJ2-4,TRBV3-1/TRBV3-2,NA,TGTGCCAGCAGCCAAGAGTCCGGCAAAAACATTCAGTACTTC,CASSQESGKNIQYF
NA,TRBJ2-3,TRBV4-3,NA,TGCGCCAGCAGCCAGGACCCCAGGGGCACAGATACGCAGTATTTT,CASSQDPRGTDTQYF
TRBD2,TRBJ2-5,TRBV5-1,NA,TGCGCCAGCAGCTTTCTTAGCGGGGCCAGGACCCAGTACTTC,CASSFLSGARTQYF
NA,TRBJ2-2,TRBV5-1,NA,TGCGCCAGCAGCCCATCCCCGACTAGGTCCACCGGGGAGCTGTTTTTT,CASSPSPTRSTGELFF
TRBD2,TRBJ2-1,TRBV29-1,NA,TGCAGCGTTGAGGGACTAGCCAATGAGCAGTTCTTC,CSVEGLANEQFF
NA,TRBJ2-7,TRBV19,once,TGTGCCAGTAGTATGGGGGGTAGCAGTTCCTACGAGCAGTACTTC,CASSMGGSSSYEQYF